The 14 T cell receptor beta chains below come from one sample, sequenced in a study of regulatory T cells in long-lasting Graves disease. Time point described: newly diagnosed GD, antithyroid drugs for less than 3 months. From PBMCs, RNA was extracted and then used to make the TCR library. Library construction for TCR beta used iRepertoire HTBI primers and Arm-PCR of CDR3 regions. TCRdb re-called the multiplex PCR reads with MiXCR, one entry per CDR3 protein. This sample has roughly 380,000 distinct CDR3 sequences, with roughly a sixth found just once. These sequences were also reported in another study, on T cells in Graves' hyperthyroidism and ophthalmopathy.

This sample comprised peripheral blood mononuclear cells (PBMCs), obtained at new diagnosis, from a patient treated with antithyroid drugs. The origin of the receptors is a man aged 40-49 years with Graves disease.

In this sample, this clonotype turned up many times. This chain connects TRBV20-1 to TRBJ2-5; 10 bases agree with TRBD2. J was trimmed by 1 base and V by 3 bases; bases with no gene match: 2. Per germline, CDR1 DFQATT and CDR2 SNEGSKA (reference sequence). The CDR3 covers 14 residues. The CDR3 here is CSASASGGQETQYF. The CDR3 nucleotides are TGCAGTGCTAGTGCTAGCGGGGGCCAAGAGACCCAGTACTTC.

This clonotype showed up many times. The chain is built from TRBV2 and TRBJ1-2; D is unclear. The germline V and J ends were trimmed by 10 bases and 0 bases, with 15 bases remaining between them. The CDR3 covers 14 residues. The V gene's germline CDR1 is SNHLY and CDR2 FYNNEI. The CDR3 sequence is CATTPGPANYGYTF. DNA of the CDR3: TGTGCCACGACTCCCGGACCCGCTAACTATGGCTACACCTTC.

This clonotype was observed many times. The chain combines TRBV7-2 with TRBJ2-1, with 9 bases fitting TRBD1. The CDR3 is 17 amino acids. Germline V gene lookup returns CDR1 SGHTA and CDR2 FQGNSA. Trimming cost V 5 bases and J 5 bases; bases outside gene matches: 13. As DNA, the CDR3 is TGTGCCAGCAGCAAGAGGGGACAGGGAATCCGGAACAATGAGCAGTTCTTC. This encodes CASSKRGQGIRNNEQFF.

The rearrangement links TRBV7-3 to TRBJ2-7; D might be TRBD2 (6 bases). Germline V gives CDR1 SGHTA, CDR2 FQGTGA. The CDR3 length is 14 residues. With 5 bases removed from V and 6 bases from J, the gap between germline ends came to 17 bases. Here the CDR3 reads CASSPRRETCEQYF. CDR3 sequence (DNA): TGTGCCAGCAGCCCGAGACGGGAGACGTGCGAGCAGTACTTC.

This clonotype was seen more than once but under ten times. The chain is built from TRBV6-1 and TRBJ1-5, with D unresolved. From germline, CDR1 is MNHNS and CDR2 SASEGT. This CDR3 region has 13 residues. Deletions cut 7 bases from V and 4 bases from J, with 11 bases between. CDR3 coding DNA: TGTGCCAGCATGGTTTTTGAGAATCAGCCCCAGCATTTT. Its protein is CASMVFENQPQHF.

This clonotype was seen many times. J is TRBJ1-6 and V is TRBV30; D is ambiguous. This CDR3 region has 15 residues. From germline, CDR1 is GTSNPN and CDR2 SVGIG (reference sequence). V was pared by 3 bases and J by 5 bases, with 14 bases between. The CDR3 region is CAWRAKRTHNSPLHF. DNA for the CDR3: TGTGCCTGGAGGGCCAAACGGACCCATAATTCACCCCTCCACTTT.

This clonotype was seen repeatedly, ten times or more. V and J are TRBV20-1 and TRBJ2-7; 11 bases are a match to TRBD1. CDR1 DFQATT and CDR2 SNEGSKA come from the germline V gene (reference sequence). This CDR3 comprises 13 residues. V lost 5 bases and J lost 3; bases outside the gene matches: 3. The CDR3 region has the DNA TGCAGTGCTGAGGGACAGGGGGTCTACGAGCAGTACTTC. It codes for CSAEGQGVYEQYF.

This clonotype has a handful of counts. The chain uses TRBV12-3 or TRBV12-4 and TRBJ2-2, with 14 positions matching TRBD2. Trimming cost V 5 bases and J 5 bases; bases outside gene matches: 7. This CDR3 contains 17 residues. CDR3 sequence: CASSTGTSGGWTGELFF. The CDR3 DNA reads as TGTGCCAGCAGTACAGGGACTAGCGGGGGTTGGACCGGGGAGCTGTTTTTT.

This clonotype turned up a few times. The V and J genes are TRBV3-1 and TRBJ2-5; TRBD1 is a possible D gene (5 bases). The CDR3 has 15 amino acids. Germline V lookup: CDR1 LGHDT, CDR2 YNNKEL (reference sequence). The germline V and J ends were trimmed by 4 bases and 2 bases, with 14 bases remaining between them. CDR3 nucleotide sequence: TGTGCCAGCAGCCCCCTTAAGGGGCGTCAAGAGACCCAGTACTTC. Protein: CASSPLKGRQETQYF.

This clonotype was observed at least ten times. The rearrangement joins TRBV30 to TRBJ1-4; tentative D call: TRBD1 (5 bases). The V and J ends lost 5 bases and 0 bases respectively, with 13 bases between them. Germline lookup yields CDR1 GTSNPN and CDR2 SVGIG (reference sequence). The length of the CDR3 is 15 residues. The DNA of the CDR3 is TGTGCCTGGGGGGAAGGGACTACAACTAATGAAAAACTGTTTTTT. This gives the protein CAWGEGTTTNEKLFF. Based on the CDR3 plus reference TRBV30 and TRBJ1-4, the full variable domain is SQTIHQWPATLVQPVGSPLSLECTVEGTSNPNLYWYRQAAGRGLQLLFYSVGIGQISSEVPQNLSASRPQDRQFILSSKKLLLSDSGFYLCAWGEGTTTNEKLFFGSGTQLSVL.

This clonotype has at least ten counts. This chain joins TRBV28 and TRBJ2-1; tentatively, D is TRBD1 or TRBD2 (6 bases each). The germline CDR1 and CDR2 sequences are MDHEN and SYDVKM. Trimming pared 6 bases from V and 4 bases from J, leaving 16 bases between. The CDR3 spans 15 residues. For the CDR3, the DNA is TGTGCCAGCAGCACAGGGAGGCAGGGGTACAATGAGCAGTTCTTC. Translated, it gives CASSTGRQGYNEQFF. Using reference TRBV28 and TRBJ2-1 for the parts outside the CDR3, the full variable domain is DVKVTQSSRYLVKRTGEKVFLECVQDMDHENMFWYRQDPGLGLRLIYFSYDVKMKEKGDIPEGYSVSREKKERFSLILESASTNQTSMYLCASSTGRQGYNEQFFGPGTRLTVL.

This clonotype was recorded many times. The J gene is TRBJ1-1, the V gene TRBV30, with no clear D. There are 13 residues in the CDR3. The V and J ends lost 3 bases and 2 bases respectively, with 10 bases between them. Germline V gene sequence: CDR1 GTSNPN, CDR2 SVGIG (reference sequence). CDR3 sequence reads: CAWSLTGNTEAFF. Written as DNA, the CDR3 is TGTGCCTGGAGCCTTACTGGCAACACTGAAGCTTTCTTT.

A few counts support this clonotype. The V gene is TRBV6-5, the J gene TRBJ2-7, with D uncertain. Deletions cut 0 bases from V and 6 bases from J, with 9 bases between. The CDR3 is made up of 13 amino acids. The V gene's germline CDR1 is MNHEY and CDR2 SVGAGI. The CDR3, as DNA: TGTGCCAGCAGTTACTCGTTGGGTTCCGAGCAGTACTTC. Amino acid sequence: CASSYSLGSEQYF.

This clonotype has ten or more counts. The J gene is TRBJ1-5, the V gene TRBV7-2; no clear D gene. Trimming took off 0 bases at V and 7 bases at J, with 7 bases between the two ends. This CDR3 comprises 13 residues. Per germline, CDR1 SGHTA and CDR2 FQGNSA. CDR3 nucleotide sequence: TGTGCCAGCAGCTTAGCACAGCGACAGCCCCAGCATTTT. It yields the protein CASSLAQRQPQHF. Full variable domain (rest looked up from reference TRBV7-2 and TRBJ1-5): GAGVSQSPSNKVTEKGKDVELRCDPISGHTALYWYRQSLGQGLEFLIYFQGNSAPDKSGLPSDRFSAERTGGSVSTLTIQRTQQEDSAVYLCASSLAQRQPQHFGDGTRLSIL.